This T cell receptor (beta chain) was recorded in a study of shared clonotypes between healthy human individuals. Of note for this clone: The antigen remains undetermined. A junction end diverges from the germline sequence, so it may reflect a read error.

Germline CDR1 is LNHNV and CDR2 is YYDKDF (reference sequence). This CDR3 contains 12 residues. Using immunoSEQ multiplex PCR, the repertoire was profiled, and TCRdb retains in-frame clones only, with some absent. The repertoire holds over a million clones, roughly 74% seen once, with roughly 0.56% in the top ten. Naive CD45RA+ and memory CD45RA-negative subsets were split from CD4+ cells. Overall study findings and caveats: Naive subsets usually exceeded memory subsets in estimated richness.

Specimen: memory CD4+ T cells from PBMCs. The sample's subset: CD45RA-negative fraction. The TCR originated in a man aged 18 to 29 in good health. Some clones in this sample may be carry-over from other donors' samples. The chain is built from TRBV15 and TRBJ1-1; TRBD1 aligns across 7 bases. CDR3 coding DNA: TGTGCCACCAGCAAAGCTAGGGACAGCTCAGAGTTT. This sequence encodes CATSKARDSSEF.